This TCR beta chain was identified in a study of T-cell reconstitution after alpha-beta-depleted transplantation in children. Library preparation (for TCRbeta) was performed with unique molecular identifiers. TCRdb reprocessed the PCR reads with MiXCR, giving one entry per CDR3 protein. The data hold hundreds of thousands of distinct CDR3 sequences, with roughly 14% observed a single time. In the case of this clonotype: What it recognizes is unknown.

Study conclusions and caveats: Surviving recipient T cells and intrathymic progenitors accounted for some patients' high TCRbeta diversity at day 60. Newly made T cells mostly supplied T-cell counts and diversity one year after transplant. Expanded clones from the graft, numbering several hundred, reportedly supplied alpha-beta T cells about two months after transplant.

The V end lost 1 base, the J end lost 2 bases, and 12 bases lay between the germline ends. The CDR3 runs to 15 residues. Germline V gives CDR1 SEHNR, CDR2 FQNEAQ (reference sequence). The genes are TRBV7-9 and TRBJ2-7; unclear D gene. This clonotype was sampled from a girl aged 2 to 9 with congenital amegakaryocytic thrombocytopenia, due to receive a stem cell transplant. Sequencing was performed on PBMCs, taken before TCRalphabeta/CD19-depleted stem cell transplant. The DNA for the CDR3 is TGTGCCAGCAGCTTAGGAGGTAGCACAACCTACGAGCAGTACTTC. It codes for CASSLGGSTTYEQYF.